The text below deals with one T cell receptor (beta chain). This sample is drawn from a study of T cell changes during pregnancy in multiple sclerosis. V was clipped by 3 bases and J by 1 base, with 18 bases between them. The CDR3 runs to 17 residues. From germline, CDR1 is SGHTA and CDR2 FQGTGA. Clones were read by immunoSEQ multiplex PCR, and TCRdb kept only the in-frame ones, dropping some. The table includes about 50,000 clones, approximately 92% detected once. The source was CD4+ T cells from peripheral blood mononuclear cells, collected in the third trimester of pregnancy. The rearrangement uses TRBV7-3 and TRBJ2-5, with D unclear. This TCR was sampled from a female donor with multiple sclerosis, enrolled in a pregnancy study. CDR3 sequence (DNA): TGTGCCAGCAGCTTTTCGGCGTGGCGGAGCCCCCAAGAGACCCAGTACTTC. Translation: CASSFSAWRSPQETQYF.